This T cell receptor (beta chain) was sequenced for a study of blood T cell repertoires in COVID-19. CDR1 PRHDT and CDR2 FYEKMQ come from the germline V gene (reference sequence). CDR3 length equals 12 residues. V was trimmed by 6 bases and J by 5 bases, leaving 10 bases between them. Method: immunoSEQ multiplex PCR; TCRdb's copy keeps in-frame clones and lacks some. The table lists approximately 280,000 clones, roughly nine tenths of them singletons, with around 2.4% in the top ten. The chain employs TRBV13 and TRBJ1-1; D perhaps matches TRBD1 (5 bases). This clonotype was obtained from a young woman who had recovered from COVID-19. Sequencing was done on a sample of PBMCs or T cells enriched from blood (not recorded which). The CDR3 is CASRPGLTEAFF. The CDR3 coding sequence is TGTGCCAGCAGGCCAGGGTTAACTGAAGCTTTCTTT.